In this sample, the clone carrying this TCR beta chain turned up a few times. V was pared by 2 bases and J by 0 bases, with 13 bases between. Germline CDR1 reads KGHSH; CDR2 reads LQKENI. The CDR3 covers 16 residues. This sample stems from a study of cytomegalovirus exposure and HLA in healthy donors. PCR used 60 Vbeta primers and 13 Jbeta primers. Data came from immunoSEQ multiplex PCR; TCRdb stores just in-frame clones and leaves some out. Here the sample spans 170,000 or so clones, about 80% being singletons. Sample: PBMCs. The chain employs TRBV18 and TRBJ1-1; D unresolved. The sequence was collected from a woman in her forties or fifties in good health and CMV-seropositive. CDR3 DNA: TGTGCCAGCTCACCATTTAGCGGACCCATGAACACTGAAGCTTTCTTT. As protein: CASSPFSGPMNTEAFF. Full variable domain (remainder filled in from reference TRBV18 and TRBJ1-1): NAGVMQNPRHLVRRRGQEARLRCSPMKGHSHVYWYRQLPEEGLKFMVYLQKENIIDESGMPKERFSAEFPKEGPSILRIQQVVRGDSAAYFCASSPFSGPMNTEAFFGQGTRLTVV.